This T cell receptor beta chain was obtained from a study of response to subunit inactivated influenza vaccine. Study-level results: Few additional T cells are recruited per seasonal influenza vaccination, authors suggested.

In its sample, this clonotype was seen a few times. Its antigen is unidentified. MiXCR was run by TCRdb on the RT-PCR reads, yielding one entry per CDR3 protein. The sample holds roughly 700,000 distinct CDR3 sequences, around 13% seen once. The CDR3 totals 12 residues. Trimming cost V 5 bases and J 4 bases, with 8 bases left between them. Germline V gene data show CDR1 as LGHDT and CDR2 as YNNKEL (reference sequence). The sequence was collected from a man over 45 who received an inactivated influenza vaccine. The genes are TRBV3-1 and TRBJ1-2, with no clear D. Sequencing used PBMCs from blood, obtained roughly 2 weeks before vaccination. CDR3 sequence reads: CASSTTFYGYTF. The CDR3 nucleotides are TGTGCCAGCAGCACGACTTTCTATGGCTACACCTTC.